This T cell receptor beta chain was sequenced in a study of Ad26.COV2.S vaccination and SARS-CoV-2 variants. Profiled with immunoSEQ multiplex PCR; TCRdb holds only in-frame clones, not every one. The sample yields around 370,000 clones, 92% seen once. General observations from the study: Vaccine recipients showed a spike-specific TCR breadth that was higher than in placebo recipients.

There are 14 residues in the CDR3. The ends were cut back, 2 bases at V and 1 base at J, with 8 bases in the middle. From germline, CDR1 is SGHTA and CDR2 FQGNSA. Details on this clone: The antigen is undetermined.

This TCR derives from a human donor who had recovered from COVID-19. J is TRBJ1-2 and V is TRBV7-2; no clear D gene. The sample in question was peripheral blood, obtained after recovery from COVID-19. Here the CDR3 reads CASSLREYNYGYTF. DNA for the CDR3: TGTGCCAGCAGCTTAAGGGAGTATAACTATGGCTACACCTTC.